This T cell receptor beta chain was obtained from a study of sequential checkpoint blockade in melanoma. Study summary: Randomization was 1:1 between first-line nivolumab→ipilimumab and ipilimumab→nivolumab. After nivolumab or ipilimumab alone, roughly 20 patients had week-13 rebiopsies. General study results and limits: Patients with week-13 increases in T-cell fraction and clonality benefited about 30 times more often.

The assay was immunoSEQ multiplex PCR, and TCRdb's table has in-frame clones only and misses some. The sample lists approximately 800 clones; 27% were seen once. The sample's treatment: randomized to nivolumab then ipilimumab (arm A) or the reverse (arm B). As regards this clone: Its cognate antigen is unknown.

There are 13 residues in the CDR3. The germline CDR1 and CDR2 sequences are MDHEN and SYDVKM. V lost 6 bases and J 1 base, leaving 7 bases between the germline ends. The material was tumor tissue (inferred from file names), obtained from a patient given nivolumab and ipilimumab in sequence. The V gene is TRBV28, the J gene TRBJ1-5; D unclear. This TCR derives from a human donor with melanoma. CDR3: CASRGWSNQPQHF. DNA for the CDR3: TGTGCCAGCAGGGGATGGAGCAATCAGCCCCAGCATTTT.